This TCR beta chain came from a study of T cells in women clearing cervical HPV infection. As for this clone: The read is 3 residues too short to cover the CDR3 end, so that end is filled in from the germline J gene.

Cervical HPV DNA detected by MY09/MY11 PCR, typed by dot-blot. The CDR3 is 13 amino acids. Germline trimming cut 6 bases from V and 6 bases from J; bases unmatched to any gene: 7. Germline-derived CDR1 and CDR2 are SGHKS and YYEKEE (reference sequence). Sequenced by immunoSEQ multiplex PCR; TCRdb stores in-frame clones only, minus some. The table for this sample gives around 30,000 clones. The sample comprised blood buffy coat. The source is a woman aged 18 to 69 with a cervical HPV16 infection that either progressed to CIN3+ or cleared (not recorded which). The V call is TRBV5-5, the J call TRBJ1-2, with 8 bases that match TRBD1. Incomplete CDR3 DNA: TGTGCCAGCACCGCACAGGGGGTAGATGGC. Its protein is CASTAQGVDG. The whole CDR3 protein is CASTAQGVDGYTF.